This T cell receptor beta chain was sequenced in a study of OX40 agonist ivuxolimab in advanced cancers. Only in-frame clones appear in the TCRdb table, and some are missing; sequencing was by immunoSEQ multiplex PCR. The sample contains about 70,000 clones, 85% to 90% of which appear only once. Blood samples were obtained at baseline, cycle 4 day 1, and cycle 7 day 1. V gave up 5 bases and J gave up 8 bases, with 9 bases separating them. The CDR3 has 12 residues. The germline V gene encodes CDR1 WNHNN and CDR2 SYGVQD (reference sequence). This chain links TRBV10-1 with TRBJ1-4; maybe TRBD1 (5 bases). The sequencing here drew on CD4+ or CD8+ T cells sorted from blood, taken in a trial of the OX40 agonist ivuxolimab. The receptor's source is an adult with an advanced solid tumor such as melanoma, head and neck, liver or kidney cancer. The CDR3 spells CASSRDAEKLFF. CDR3 coding DNA: TGCGCCAGCAGTAGGGACGCCGAAAAACTGTTTTTT.